This T cell receptor beta chain was profiled in a study of Graves' ophthalmopathy and Graves' hyperthyroidism. Amplification from RNA transcripts yielded the TCR beta CDR3 regions. RT-PCR with HTBI primers came first, then second-round multiplex PCR. In TCRdb, the multiplex PCR reads were re-called with MiXCR into one record per CDR3 protein. The sample has 200,000 to 250,000 distinct CDR3 sequences, roughly 21% seen once. The germline gives CDR1 SGHVS, CDR2 FNYEAQ. Trimming removed 5 bases from V and 4 bases from J, with 9 bases in between. This CDR3 spans 13 amino acids. Overall study findings and caveats: For predicting ophthalmopathy progression, the model had roughly 64% sensitivity and approximately 77% specificity.

In donors with ophthalmopathy, activity was moderate-to-severe, with CAS ≥3, NOSPECS ≥4 and duration under 3 months. Worth noting for this clonotype: Its cognate antigen is unknown.

Sequenced sample: peripheral blood. The chain uses TRBV7-6 and TRBJ1-5; D is unresolved. The receptor was derived from a woman in her forties or fifties with Graves' ophthalmopathy. The CDR3 here is CASSRSENQPQHF. As DNA, the CDR3 is TGTGCCAGCAGCCGAAGTGAAAATCAGCCCCAGCATTTT.